Each of the 25 T cell receptor beta chains below was sequenced from the same sample in a study of blood T cell repertoires in COVID-19. Data came from immunoSEQ multiplex PCR; TCRdb stores just in-frame clones and leaves some out. The repertoire has about 78,000 clones, 75% to 95% of them found once; the top ten carry 0.65% to 0.9%. The specimen was peripheral blood. These receptors were collected from a woman at least 80 years old with acute or convalescent COVID-19.

This clone has only one observation. The genes are TRBV5-4 and TRBJ2-3; 7 bases match TRBD2. This CDR3 region has 16 residues. Germline CDR1 and CDR2: SGHNT and YYREEE (reference sequence). J gave up 2 bases and V 1 base, and 7 bases lay outside the gene matches. The CDR3 loop is CASSLRLAATTDTQYF. CDR3 sequence (DNA): TGTGCCAGCAGCTTGCGGCTAGCGGCTACCACAGATACGCAGTATTTT.

This clone was counted between two and nine times. This chain joins TRBV12-3 or TRBV12-4 and TRBJ1-6; D is perhaps TRBD1 (6 bases). V lost 2 bases, J lost 10 bases, and 9 bases lay in between. This CDR3 region has 13 residues. The CDR3 region has the DNA TGTGCCAGCAGTTTAAGTGGGGGCTCACCCCTCCACTTT. Protein: CASSLSGGSPLHF.

The rearrangement links TRBV19 to TRBJ1-3, with 7 bases aligning to TRBD1. Looked up from germline, CDR1 is LNHDA and CDR2 is SQIVND (reference sequence). V lost 5 bases, J lost 0 bases, and 4 bases stayed unmatched. CDR3 size: 15 residues. DNA for the CDR3: TGTGCCAGTAGTGACCGGGACAGCTCTGGAAACACCATATATTTT. Amino acids: CASSDRDSSGNTIYF.

The V and J genes are TRBV9 and TRBJ2-1, with D perhaps matching TRBD1 (6 bases). Per germline, CDR1 SGDLS and CDR2 YYNGEE. This CDR3 has 15 residues. Between the trimmed V and J ends, which lost 0 bases and 4 bases, there was a span of 11 bases. The CDR3 DNA reads TGTGCCAGCAGCGTAGAGCAGGGGCGGTACAATGAGCAGTTCTTC. This encodes CASSVEQGRYNEQFF.

This clone has only one observation. This chain connects TRBV11-2 to TRBJ2-1; D perhaps matches TRBD1 (6 bases). The CDR3 runs to 12 residues. The V end lost 4 bases, the J end lost 8 bases, and 9 bases lay between the germline ends. CDR1 SGHAT and CDR2 FQNNGV come from the germline V gene. The CDR3 spells CASSSRGYEQFF. CDR3 DNA sequence: TGTGCCAGCAGCTCAAGGGGGTATGAGCAGTTCTTC.

This chain's CDR3 is CASGLGTGGETQYF. CDR3 coding DNA: TGTGCTAGTGGTTTGGGGACGGGGGGAGAGACCCAGTACTTC. The chain employs TRBV12-5 and TRBJ2-5; 7 nucleotides agree with TRBD2. This CDR3 is built from 14 residues. V dropped 1 base and J dropped 4; count of bases not matched to a gene: 3. Germline CDR1 LGHNT, CDR2 FRNRAP.

This sequence joins TRBV5-1 and TRBJ1-4; D is possibly TRBD1 (6 bases). The CDR3 has 16 residues. Germline V gene sequence: CDR1 SGHRS, CDR2 YFSETQ. V was trimmed by 2 bases and J by 4 bases, leaving 15 bases between them. The CDR3 protein is CASSFIIGQLNEKLFF. The DNA for the CDR3 is TGCGCCAGCAGCTTTATTATCGGACAGCTTAATGAAAAACTGTTTTTT. The full variable domain, in which reference TRBV5-1 and TRBJ1-4 provide the parts outside the CDR3, is KAGVTQTPRYLIKTRGQQVTLSCSPISGHRSVSWYQQTPGQGLQFLFEYFSETQRNKGNFPGRFSGRQFSNSRSEMNVSTLELGDSALYLCASSFIIGQLNEKLFFGSGTQLSVL.

The rearrangement joins TRBV3-1 (or the pseudogene TRBV3-2) to TRBJ2-5; 7 bases map to TRBD2. This CDR3 has 15 amino acids. J gave up 2 bases and V 1 base, and 4 bases lay outside the gene matches. CDR1 is LGHDT, CDR2 YNNKEL, per germline (reference sequence). This CDR3 reads CASSQAWGGQETQYF. CDR3 nucleotide sequence: TGTGCCAGCAGCCAAGCATGGGGGGGGCAAGAGACCCAGTACTTC.

This sequence joins TRBV24-1 and TRBJ2-2; no clear D. This CDR3 is 16 amino acids long. V was cut by 4 bases and J by 0 bases, with 11 bases left in between. CDR1 and CDR2 from the germline V gene are KGHDR and SFDVKD. The CDR3 reads CATSDRVRTNTGELFF. The DNA of the CDR3 is TGTGCCACCAGTGACCGGGTCCGAACGAACACCGGGGAGCTGTTTTTT.

The sample holds one count of this clone. The chain joins TRBV4-2 to TRBJ1-2, with 12 bases identical to TRBD1. The CDR3 spans 16 residues. V was clipped by 3 bases and J by 4 bases; unmatched bases: 6. CDR1 is LGHNA, CDR2 YNFKEQ, per germline. CDR3 DNA: TGTGCCAGCAGCCAGACGGGACAGGGGGCTTCCTATGGCTACACCTTC. Translated: CASSQTGQGASYGYTF.

This clone was seen only once. J is TRBJ1-2 and V is TRBV5-6; 7 nucleotides line up with TRBD1. The CDR3 contains 16 residues. V shed 0 bases and J 0 bases; nucleotides not matched to a gene: 5. Germline lookup yields CDR1 SGHDT and CDR2 YYEEEE. The CDR3 protein is CASSLVQGTANYGYTF. Here the CDR3 DNA reads TGTGCCAGCAGCTTGGTACAGGGGACAGCTAACTATGGCTACACCTTC.

The chain is built from TRBV9 and TRBJ2-1; tentative D call: TRBD2 (5 bases). Trimming took off 0 bases at V and 6 bases at J, with 10 bases between the two ends. The CDR3 is 14 residues long. The germline V gene has CDR1 SGDLS and CDR2 YYNGEE. CDR3 sequence: CASSVESRANEQFF. The CDR3 nucleotides read TGTGCCAGCAGCGTAGAGTCGAGGGCCAATGAGCAGTTCTTC.

This sequence joins TRBV5-1 and TRBJ1-6; maybe TRBD1 (5 bases). V was shortened by 7 bases and J by 5 bases, with 10 bases between the two germline ends. The CDR3 is made up of 13 amino acids. CDR1 SGHRS and CDR2 YFSETQ come from the germline V gene. The CDR3, as DNA: TGCGCCAGCTCCCAGGACAATAATTCACCCCTCCACTTT. It specifies CASSQDNNSPLHF. Using reference TRBV5-1 and TRBJ1-6 for the parts outside the CDR3, the full variable domain is KAGVTQTPRYLIKTRGQQVTLSCSPISGHRSVSWYQQTPGQGLQFLFEYFSETQRNKGNFPGRFSGRQFSNSRSEMNVSTLELGDSALYLCASSQDNNSPLHFGNGTRLTVT.

This clone occurred a few times. Other DNA sequences in the sample encode the same CDR3. V and J are TRBV6-5 and TRBJ1-1; D is perhaps TRBD1 (6 bases). This CDR3 region has 15 residues. V was cut by 0 bases and J by 1 base, with 9 bases left in between. Germline CDR1 is MNHEY and CDR2 is SVGAGI. The DNA of the CDR3 is TGTGCCAGCAGTTACTCGAGCAGGGGGAACACTGAAGCTTTCTTT. Protein: CASSYSSRGNTEAFF.

This clone was seen a single time. V gene TRBV2 combines with J gene TRBJ2-5; a weak D match, TRBD1 (5 bases). Trimming cost V 8 bases and J 6 bases, with 19 bases left between them. Germline V gene data show CDR1 as SNHLY and CDR2 as FYNNEI. The CDR3 covers 14 residues. The CDR3 region is CASLFRRQGQTQYF. The CDR3 bases are TGTGCCAGCTTATTTCGGCGGCAGGGTCAGACCCAGTACTTC.

This clone was recorded a few times. The genes are TRBV6-1 and TRBJ1-1; a weak D match, TRBD1 (6 bases). Germline V gene data show CDR1 as MNHNS and CDR2 as SASEGT. V gave up 0 bases and J gave up 10 bases, with 9 bases separating them. CDR3 length equals 12 residues. CDR3 nucleotides: TGTGCCAGCAGTGAAGCAGGGGACACAGCTTTCTTT. Its protein is CASSEAGDTAFF.

J is TRBJ2-2 and V is TRBV3-1 (or the pseudogene TRBV3-2); TRBD1 matches at 9 bases. Germline V gene lookup returns CDR1 LGHDT and CDR2 YNNKEL (reference sequence). The CDR3 has 16 residues. V dropped 1 base and J dropped 4; count of bases not matched to a gene: 4. In DNA form, the CDR3 reads TGTGCCAGCAGCCAAGGCCGACAGGGGGGCACCGGGGAGCTGTTTTTT. Amino acids: CASSQGRQGGTGELFF.

The rearrangement uses TRBV10-3 and TRBJ2-2; D perhaps matches TRBD2 (5 bases). The CDR3 loop spans 15 amino acids. Germline V gene lookup returns CDR1 ENHRY and CDR2 SYGVKD. Trimming pared 2 bases from V and 8 bases from J, leaving 15 bases between. Written as DNA, the CDR3 is TGTGCCATCAGTGAGGCGGGCGGGCCCCAGGGGGAGCTGTTTTTT. Its translation is CAISEAGGPQGELFF.

The count of this clone is one. The gene calls are TRBV5-1 and TRBJ2-7; TRBD1 aligns across 10 bases. V lost 0 bases, J lost 2 bases, and 5 bases stayed unmatched. The germline CDR1 and CDR2 sequences are SGHRS and YFSETQ. The CDR3 contains 16 residues. The CDR3 DNA reads as TGCGCCAGCAGCTTGGCCGGGGGGACAGGGGCCTACGAGCAGTACTTC. Translating it yields CASSLAGGTGAYEQYF.

This chain joins TRBV6-1 and TRBJ1-2; 8 bases fit TRBD1. V lost 1 base to trimming and J lost 7 bases; unmatched junction nucleotides: 5. Germline assignment: CDR1 MNHNS and CDR2 SASEGT. CDR3 length equals 14 residues. The CDR3, as DNA: TGTGCCAGCAGTGAAGGGGACAGGAGTCGTGGCTACACCTTC. It specifies CASSEGDRSRGYTF.

The chain carries TRBV27 and TRBJ1-2; no firm D call. Germline V CDR1 and CDR2: MNHEY, SMNVEV (reference sequence). The CDR3 totals 15 residues. V lost 2 bases to trimming and J lost 7 bases, with 17 bases between them. CDR3 sequence: CASSLSREARSGYTF. CDR3 sequence (DNA): TGTGCCAGCAGTTTAAGCCGGGAGGCTCGCTCTGGCTACACCTTC.

This clone is a singleton in its sample. V is TRBV15 and J is TRBJ2-3; 8 bases fit TRBD1. This CDR3 has 16 amino acids. CDR1 is LNHNV and CDR2 is YYDKDF in the germline V gene (reference sequence). The V segment lost 0 bases and the J segment 1 base; nucleotides outside the gene matches: 3. The chain's CDR3 is CATSREWGQGTDTQYF. The CDR3 nucleotides read TGTGCCACCAGCAGAGAATGGGGACAGGGCACAGATACGCAGTATTTT.

This chain joins TRBV4-1 and TRBJ1-3; possible D gene TRBD1, 5 bases. The CDR3 has 16 amino acids. Germline V CDR1 and CDR2: MGHRA, YSYEKL. V shed 6 bases and J shed 0 bases, with 15 bases lying between them. CDR3 DNA sequence: TGCGCCAGCAGTCAAACAGGCAGTATCTCTGGAAACACCATATATTTT. As protein: CASSQTGSISGNTIYF.

The chain couples TRBV2 to TRBJ2-7; 14 bases agree with TRBD2. The junction had 13 bases not matched to a gene; V was cut back by 10 bases and J by 5 bases. CDR3 size: 16 residues. In germline, CDR1 is SNHLY, CDR2 FYNNEI. In nucleotides, the CDR3 is TGTGCCACCCTGGGACTAGCGGGGGCCCAGAGAAACGAGCAGTACTTC. Its translation is CATLGLAGAQRNEQYF.

The chain couples TRBV4-3 to TRBJ1-2; 10 nucleotides agree with TRBD1. The CDR3 runs 15 residues. After removal of 4 bases from V and 5 bases from J, the junction contained 7 bases not matched to a gene. In germline, CDR1 is LGHNA, CDR2 YSLEER. The DNA of the CDR3 is TGCGCCAGCAGCCCTCGGGACAGGGGAAGATATGGCTACACCTTC. Translated, it gives CASSPRDRGRYGYTF.